This TCR beta chain was documented in a study of identical twins. This CDR3 has 14 amino acids. V lost 0 bases and J lost 7, with 14 bases in between. Looked up from germline, CDR1 is SGHRS and CDR2 is YFSETQ. Overall study results and limits: There were fewer insertions in abundant cord blood beta clonotypes, but memory repertoires showed no such pattern. Models, which agreed with sharing between unrelated individuals, nonetheless underestimated the out-of-frame TCR alpha sharing seen in monozygotic twins.

A universal primer site was created by template switching, with the cDNA bearing unique molecular identifiers. TCRdb recomputed calls from the 5' RACE reads with MiXCR, one row per CDR3 protein. Of about 470,000 distinct CDR3 sequences in the sample, roughly a quarter were seen once. Of note for this clonotype: Its antigen is as yet unknown.

This sample was shared with a second study, whose subject was T cells expressing NK-cell markers. This second study notes: Whether expanded NKG2C+ T cell clones were HCMV-specific remained unclear.

This receptor was identified in a woman aged 18-29 years in good health. The material sequenced was CD4+ T cells sorted from blood. V is TRBV5-1 and J is TRBJ2-7; D tentatively fits TRBD1 or TRBD2 (6 bases each). The CDR3 DNA sequence: TGCGCCAGCAGCTTGGGGTACAGGAGGGGGGAGCAGTACTTC. It translates to CASSLGYRRGEQYF. The whole variable domain, filled in from reference TRBV5-1 and TRBJ2-7, reads KAGVTQTPRYLIKTRGQQVTLSCSPISGHRSVSWYQQTPGQGLQFLFEYFSETQRNKGNFPGRFSGRQFSNSRSEMNVSTLELGDSALYLCASSLGYRRGEQYFGPGTRLTVT.